This passage covers 9 T cell receptor beta chains from one sample sequenced in a study of cytomegalovirus exposure and HLA in healthy donors. Vbeta (60) and Jbeta (13) primers were used in the PCR. The method was immunoSEQ multiplex PCR; TCRdb's version includes in-frame clones alone and lacks a portion of them. The repertoire holds 160,000 or so clones, with 70% to 80% as singletons. The sample taken for sequencing was PBMCs. These TCRs come from a woman aged 45-60 years in good health and CMV-seronegative.

The rearrangement links TRBV5-1 to TRBJ2-2; D call uncertain. CDR1 is SGHRS and CDR2 is YFSETQ in the germline V gene. Deletions cut 0 bases from V and 7 bases from J, with 10 bases between. The CDR3 length is 14 residues. The CDR3 reads CASSLVTPGGELFF. The DNA of the CDR3 is TGCGCCAGCAGCTTGGTTACCCCGGGCGGGGAGCTGTTTTTT.

This clone was observed a single time. The chain joins TRBV10-3 to TRBJ2-7; 13 nucleotides line up with TRBD2. Losses at the gene ends were 3 bases for V and 3 bases for J; bases not matched to a gene: 5. The germline V gene has CDR1 ENHRY and CDR2 SYGVKD. This CDR3 comprises 16 residues. The CDR3 DNA reads TGTGCCATCAGTGACCTCTGGACTAGCGGGAGCTACGAGCAGTACTTC. This gives the protein CAISDLWTSGSYEQYF.

The J gene is TRBJ2-5, the V gene TRBV4-2, with D hard to call. The CDR3 extends over 15 amino acids. Germline CDR1 and CDR2: LGHNA and YNFKEQ. With 1 base removed from V and 3 bases from J, the gap between germline ends came to 12 bases. The CDR3: CASSQAHGHEETQYF. The CDR3 DNA sequence: TGTGCCAGCAGCCAAGCTCATGGGCATGAAGAGACCCAGTACTTC.

The chain recombines TRBV21-1 with TRBJ2-5; the table's D call, TRBD2, was not checked against the DNA. TRBV21-1 is marked as a pseudogene. The CDR3 loop spans 15 amino acids. The CDR3, as DNA: TGTGCCAGCAGTGGAGTAGCGGGAGTGGGAGAGACCCAGTACTTC. Protein product: CASSGVAGVGETQYF.

V usage is TRBV27 and J usage is TRBJ1-2, with no clear D. The CDR3 covers 13 residues. Per the germline V gene, CDR1 is MNHEY and CDR2 is SMNVEV (reference sequence). V was pared by 1 base and J by 7 bases, with 10 bases between. The CDR3, as DNA: TGTGCCAGCAGTTTATTGAGGGATTCTGGCTACACCTTC. This translates into CASSLLRDSGYTF.

The chain carries TRBV5-1 and TRBJ2-1; tentatively, D is TRBD2 (6 bases). Germline lookup yields CDR1 SGHRS and CDR2 YFSETQ. V was trimmed by 2 bases and J by 2 bases, leaving 20 bases between them. The CDR3 has 18 amino acids. As DNA, the CDR3 is TGCGCCAGCAGCTTCGTACCTAGCGTGAGAGGAACCTACAATGAGCAGTTCTTC. Translation gives CASSFVPSVRGTYNEQFF.

This clone has a single count. This chain links TRBV5-3 with TRBJ2-1, with D tentatively TRBD2 (5 bases). TRBV5-3 is an ORF for which the function is uncertain. The V and J ends lost 4 bases and 1 base respectively, with 15 bases between them. This CDR3 region has 16 residues. This CDR3 reads CARSHRRLRSYNEQFF. CDR3 nucleotides: TGTGCCAGAAGCCACCGACGACTAAGGTCCTACAATGAGCAGTTCTTC.

This clone appeared a few times. The chain couples TRBV6-5 to TRBJ1-5; D gene uncertain. Trimming shortened V by 2 bases and J by 0 bases, and 5 bases separated the two germline ends. From germline, CDR1 is MNHEY and CDR2 SVGAGI. The CDR3 contains 14 residues. The CDR3 DNA is TGTGCCAGCAGTTACGGAGATAGCAATCAGCCCCAGCATTTT. Its translation is CASSYGDSNQPQHF.

J is TRBJ2-7 and V is TRBV9, with D possibly matching TRBD2 (6 bases). This CDR3 region has 13 residues. Trimming took off 3 bases at V and 1 base at J, with 8 bases between the two ends. The germline V gene has CDR1 SGDLS and CDR2 YYNGEE. The CDR3 nucleotides read TGTGCCAGCAGCGGCGGGGCATCCTACGAGCAGTACTTC. Its protein product is CASSGGASYEQYF.